These 18 T cell receptor beta chains share one sample of origin, sequenced in a study of cytomegalovirus exposure and HLA in healthy donors. A multiplex PCR was run with 60 Vbeta primers and 13 Jbeta primers. Generated by immunoSEQ multiplex PCR, the TCRdb table keeps only in-frame clones and is missing some. The table shows 150,000 to 200,000 clones, with roughly 88% occurring only once. The source material was PBMCs. These receptors were obtained from a woman aged 18-29 years in good health and CMV-seronegative.

The CDR3 loop reads CASRAFQETQYF. Here the CDR3 DNA reads TGTGCCAGCAGGGCCTTCCAAGAGACCCAGTACTTC. This chain uses TRBV6-5 with TRBJ2-5; D gene uncertain. This CDR3 contains 12 residues. Trimming pared 6 bases from V and 1 base from J, leaving 6 bases between. CDR1 is MNHEY and CDR2 is SVGAGI in the germline V gene.

The rearrangement joins TRBV28 to TRBJ1-1, with a possible D match to TRBD1 (6 bases). Germline V gene data show CDR1 as MDHEN and CDR2 as SYDVKM. Trimming stripped 7 bases from V and 4 bases from J, with 16 bases between. This CDR3 is 14 amino acids long. This CDR3 reads CASTPSRGSTEAFF. The CDR3 DNA sequence: TGTGCCAGCACCCCGTCCAGGGGAAGCACTGAAGCTTTCTTT.

The V call is TRBV5-4, the J call TRBJ2-7; no clear D gene. The CDR3 sequence is 11 residues long. Trimming shortened V by 4 bases and J by 3 bases, and 5 bases separated the two germline ends. Germline CDR1 and CDR2: SGHNT and YYREEE (reference sequence). The CDR3 DNA follows: TGTGCCAGCAGCATAGACTACGAGCAGTACTTC. Encoded protein: CASSIDYEQYF.

J is TRBJ2-7 and V is TRBV2; a possible D gene is TRBD1 (5 bases). Per the germline V gene, CDR1 is SNHLY and CDR2 is FYNNEI. This CDR3 is built from 14 residues. V lost 6 bases and J lost 4, with 16 bases in between. CDR3 protein: CASSVQGNRYEQYF. DNA of the CDR3: TGTGCCAGCAGCGTGCAGGGTAATCGATACGAGCAGTACTTC.

This clone was found a few times. The rearrangement joins TRBV5-6 to TRBJ2-3; TRBD2 matches 10 bases. Trimming took 2 bases from V and 3 from J; bases not matched to a gene: 3. From germline, CDR1 is SGHDT and CDR2 YYEEEE. CDR3 size: 15 residues. The CDR3: CASSFISGGTDTQYF. In DNA, the CDR3 is TGTGCCAGCAGCTTCATTAGCGGGGGGACAGATACGCAGTATTTT.

CDR3 coding DNA: TGTGCCAGCAGGGACCGCGCAGCGGGCTATAATTCACCCCTCCACTTT. This gives the protein CASRDRAAGYNSPLHF. The V gene is TRBV2, the J gene TRBJ1-6, with D hard to call. The germline gives CDR1 SNHLY, CDR2 FYNNEI. Deletions cut 6 bases from V and 3 bases from J, with 15 bases between. The CDR3 spans 16 residues.

The chain carries TRBV28 and TRBJ1-3; D is possibly TRBD1 (5 bases). The germline CDR1 and CDR2 sequences are MDHEN and SYDVKM. The length of the CDR3 is 16 residues. V shed 3 bases and J shed 4 bases, with 16 bases lying between them. CDR3 nucleotide sequence: TGTGCCAGCAGTTTGCCCTCAGGGATCGGAGGAAACACCATATATTTT. Protein sequence: CASSLPSGIGGNTIYF.

The table lists this clone with a count of one. V and J are TRBV7-8 and TRBJ1-3; TRBD1 aligns across 7 bases. Germline loops: CDR1 SGHVS, CDR2 FQNEAQ. The V and J ends lost 3 bases and 0 bases, in that order; junction bases with no gene match: 5. This CDR3 has 16 amino acids. The CDR3 region has the DNA TGTGCCAGCAGCTTGATGGGACAGATCTCTGGAAACACCATATATTTT. Its translation is CASSLMGQISGNTIYF.

In its sample, this clone was seen once. The rearrangement links TRBV6-6 to TRBJ2-1; D gene ambiguous. Germline values: CDR1 MNHNY, CDR2 SVGAGI (reference sequence). The CDR3 sequence is 13 residues long. The V end lost 2 bases, the J end lost 9 bases, and 11 bases lay between the germline ends. The CDR3 DNA reads TGTGCCAGCAGTTACCGAGAGTCCGGTGAGCAGTTCTTC. Protein sequence: CASSYRESGEQFF.

This clone was detected once. The J gene is TRBJ2-1, the V gene TRBV6-4; the match to TRBD2 covers 8 bases. Looked up from germline, CDR1 is MRHNA and CDR2 is SNTAGT. Losses at the gene ends were 0 bases for V and 0 bases for J; bases not matched to a gene: 4. This CDR3 spans 17 amino acids. The CDR3 here is CASSDSVGGGSYNEQFF. The CDR3 DNA reads as TGTGCCAGCAGTGACTCCGTCGGGGGGGGCTCCTACAATGAGCAGTTCTTC.

The V and J genes are TRBV19 and TRBJ1-2; the match to TRBD1 covers 7 bases. There are 19 residues in the CDR3. CDR1 LNHDA and CDR2 SQIVND come from the germline V gene (reference sequence). Germline trimming cut 7 bases from V and 2 bases from J; bases unmatched to any gene: 22. As DNA, the CDR3 is TGTGCCAGTACCCGGCATTCGACAGGGTTGTGGAATACCAACTATGGCTACACCTTC. This translates into CASTRHSTGLWNTNYGYTF.

The rearrangement links TRBV18 to TRBJ1-1; tentative D call: TRBD1 (6 bases). Germline CDR1 and CDR2: KGHSH and LQKENI. CDR3 size: 16 residues. The ends were cut back, 3 bases at V and 0 bases at J, with 14 bases in the middle. The CDR3 DNA follows: TGTGCCAGCTCACCGGGCGGGGGCCGATTGAACACTGAAGCTTTCTTT. This sequence encodes CASSPGGGRLNTEAFF. Variable domain in full (rest from reference TRBV18 and TRBJ1-1): NAGVMQNPRHLVRRRGQEARLRCSPMKGHSHVYWYRQLPEEGLKFMVYLQKENIIDESGMPKERFSAEFPKEGPSILRIQQVVRGDSAAYFCASSPGGGRLNTEAFFGQGTRLTVV.

The chain recombines TRBV5-1 with TRBJ1-1; D is ambiguous. The CDR3 runs 14 residues. V was cut by 0 bases and J by 11 bases, with 17 bases left in between. The germline gives CDR1 SGHRS, CDR2 YFSETQ. CDR3 DNA sequence: TGCGCCAGCAGCTTGGAGCGGGGTGTAGGCGATGCTTTCTTT. It is translated as CASSLERGVGDAFF.

V gene TRBV9 combines with J gene TRBJ1-2; possibly TRBD1 for D (5 bases). The CDR3 totals 14 residues. Germline V gene sequence: CDR1 SGDLS, CDR2 YYNGEE. Trimming shortened V by 2 bases and J by 7 bases, and 15 bases separated the two germline ends. The chain's CDR3 is CASSVGGGKAGYTF. The CDR3 nucleotides read TGTGCCAGCAGCGTCGGGGGGGGAAAGGCTGGCTACACCTTC.

The V gene is TRBV21-1, the J gene TRBJ1-4. TRBV21-1 is a pseudogene locus. The CDR3 extends over 15 amino acids. The CDR3 here is CASSSDWAYNEKLFF. CDR3 DNA: TGTGCCAGCAGCTCGGACTGGGCCTATAATGAAAAACTGTTTTTT.

This clone showed up just once. The chain carries TRBV10-3 and TRBJ1-2; 9 nucleotides agree with TRBD1. Germline CDR1 and CDR2: ENHRY and SYGVKD. Losses at the gene ends were 6 bases for V and 6 bases for J; bases not matched to a gene: 11. The CDR3 runs 15 residues. The DNA for the CDR3 is TGTGCCATCAGGGATCGGGACAGGGATCCTCATGGCTACACCTTC. Residues: CAIRDRDRDPHGYTF.

The gene calls are TRBV30 and TRBJ1-2; maybe TRBD1 (6 bases). Trimming left V 0 bases short and J 3 bases short, with 11 bases between. This CDR3 is built from 14 residues. Germline lookup yields CDR1 GTSNPN and CDR2 SVGIG (reference sequence). CDR3 loop: CAWSVQRTDYGYTF. The CDR3 coding sequence is TGTGCCTGGAGTGTACAAAGGACAGACTATGGCTACACCTTC.

The genes are TRBV2 and TRBJ1-1; the D is unclear. Germline values: CDR1 SNHLY, CDR2 FYNNEI. Trimming shortened V by 2 bases and J by 10 bases, and 17 bases separated the two germline ends. This CDR3 contains 14 residues. CDR3 protein: CASSELALRSRAFF. In nucleotides, the CDR3 is TGTGCCAGCAGTGAACTTGCCTTGAGAAGCCGAGCTTTCTTT.